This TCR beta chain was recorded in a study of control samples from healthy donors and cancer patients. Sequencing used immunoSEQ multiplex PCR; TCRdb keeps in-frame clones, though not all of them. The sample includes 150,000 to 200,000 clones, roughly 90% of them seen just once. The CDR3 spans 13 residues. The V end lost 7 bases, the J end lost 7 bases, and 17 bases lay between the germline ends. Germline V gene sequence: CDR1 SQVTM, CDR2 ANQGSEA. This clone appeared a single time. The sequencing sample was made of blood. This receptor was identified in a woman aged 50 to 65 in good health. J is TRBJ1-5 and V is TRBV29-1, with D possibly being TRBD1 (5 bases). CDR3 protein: CSARGGAGQPQHF. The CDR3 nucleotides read TGCAGCGCGAGGGGAGGGGCCGGGCAGCCCCAGCATTTT.